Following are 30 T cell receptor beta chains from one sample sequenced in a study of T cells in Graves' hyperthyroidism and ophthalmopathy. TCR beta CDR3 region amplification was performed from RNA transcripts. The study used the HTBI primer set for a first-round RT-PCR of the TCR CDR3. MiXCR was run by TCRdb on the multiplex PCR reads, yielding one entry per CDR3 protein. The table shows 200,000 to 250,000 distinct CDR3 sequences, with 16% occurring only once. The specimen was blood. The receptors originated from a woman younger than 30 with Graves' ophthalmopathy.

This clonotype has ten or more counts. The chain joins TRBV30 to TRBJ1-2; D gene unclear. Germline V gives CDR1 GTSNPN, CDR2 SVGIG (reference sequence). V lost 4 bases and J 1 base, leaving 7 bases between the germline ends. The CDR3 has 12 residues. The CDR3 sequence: CAWTENNYGYTF. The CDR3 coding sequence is TGTGCCTGGACAGAAAATAACTATGGCTACACCTTC.

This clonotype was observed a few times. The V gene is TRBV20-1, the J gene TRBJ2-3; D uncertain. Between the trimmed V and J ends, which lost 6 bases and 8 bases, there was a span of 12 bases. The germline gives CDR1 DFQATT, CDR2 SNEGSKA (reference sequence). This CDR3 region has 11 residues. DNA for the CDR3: TGCAGTGCCCTATACCGGGTTACGCAGTATTTT. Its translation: CSALYRVTQYF.

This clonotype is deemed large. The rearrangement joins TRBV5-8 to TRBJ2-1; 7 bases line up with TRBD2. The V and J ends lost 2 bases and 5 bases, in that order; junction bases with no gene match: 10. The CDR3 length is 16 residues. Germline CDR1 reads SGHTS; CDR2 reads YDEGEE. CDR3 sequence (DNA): TGTGCCAGCAGCTTAGCCGGGCGGGGGAGCAACAATGAGCAGTTCTTC. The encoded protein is CASSLAGRGSNNEQFF.

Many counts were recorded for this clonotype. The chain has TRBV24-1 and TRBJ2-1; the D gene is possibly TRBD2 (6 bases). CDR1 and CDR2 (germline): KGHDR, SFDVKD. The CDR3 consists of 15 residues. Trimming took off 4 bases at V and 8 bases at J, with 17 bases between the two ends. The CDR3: CATSEVTSGADEQFF. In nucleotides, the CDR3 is TGTGCCACCAGTGAAGTGACTAGTGGGGCGGATGAGCAGTTCTTC.

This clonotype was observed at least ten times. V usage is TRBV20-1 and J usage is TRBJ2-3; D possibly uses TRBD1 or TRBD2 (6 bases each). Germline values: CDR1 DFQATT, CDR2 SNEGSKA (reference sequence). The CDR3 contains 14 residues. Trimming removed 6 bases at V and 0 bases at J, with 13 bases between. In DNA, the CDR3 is TGCAGTGCAAAGGGGGGCCCGAGCACAGATACGCAGTATTTT. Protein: CSAKGGPSTDTQYF.

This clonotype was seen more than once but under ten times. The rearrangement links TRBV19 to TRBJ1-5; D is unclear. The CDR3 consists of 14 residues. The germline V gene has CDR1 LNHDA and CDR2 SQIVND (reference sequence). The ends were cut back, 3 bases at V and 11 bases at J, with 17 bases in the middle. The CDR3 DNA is TGTGCCAGTAGTATTCCCGGTAGTTATTGGGCCCAGCATTTT. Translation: CASSIPGSYWAQHF.

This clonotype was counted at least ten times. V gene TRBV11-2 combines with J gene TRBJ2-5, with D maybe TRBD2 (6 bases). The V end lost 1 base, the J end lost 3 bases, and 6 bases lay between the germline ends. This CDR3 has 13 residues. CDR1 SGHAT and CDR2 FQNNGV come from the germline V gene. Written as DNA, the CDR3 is TGTGCCAGCAGCTTAGGGGGGGAAGAGACCCAGTACTTC. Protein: CASSLGGEETQYF.

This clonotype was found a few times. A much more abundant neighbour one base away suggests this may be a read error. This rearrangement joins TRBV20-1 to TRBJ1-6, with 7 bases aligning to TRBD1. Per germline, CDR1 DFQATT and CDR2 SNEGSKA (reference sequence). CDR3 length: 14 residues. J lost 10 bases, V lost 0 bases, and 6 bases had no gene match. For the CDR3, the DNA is TGCAGTGCTAGAGAGACAGGGTCAGGCTCACCCCTCCACTTT. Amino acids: CSARETGSGSPLHF.

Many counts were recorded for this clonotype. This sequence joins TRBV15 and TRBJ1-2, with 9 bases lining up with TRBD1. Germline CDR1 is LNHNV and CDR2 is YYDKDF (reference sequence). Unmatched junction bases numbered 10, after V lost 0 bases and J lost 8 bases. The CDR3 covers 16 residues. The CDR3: CATSRDKGQGWGGYTF. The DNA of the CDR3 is TGTGCCACCAGCAGAGATAAAGGACAGGGGTGGGGCGGCTACACCTTC. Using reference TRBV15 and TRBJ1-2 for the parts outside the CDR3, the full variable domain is DAMVIQNPRYQVTQFGKPVTLSCSQTLNHNVMYWYQQKSSQAPKLLFHYYDKDFNNEADTPDNFQSRRPNTSFCFLDIRSPGLGDTAMYLCATSRDKGQGWGGYTFGSGTRLTVV.

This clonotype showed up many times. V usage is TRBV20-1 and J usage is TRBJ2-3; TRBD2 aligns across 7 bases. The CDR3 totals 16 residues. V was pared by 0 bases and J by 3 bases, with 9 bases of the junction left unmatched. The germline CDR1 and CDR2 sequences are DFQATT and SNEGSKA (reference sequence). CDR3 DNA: TGCAGTGCTAGAGATTGGGCGGGGGAGCCTACAGATACGCAGTATTTT. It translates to CSARDWAGEPTDTQYF.

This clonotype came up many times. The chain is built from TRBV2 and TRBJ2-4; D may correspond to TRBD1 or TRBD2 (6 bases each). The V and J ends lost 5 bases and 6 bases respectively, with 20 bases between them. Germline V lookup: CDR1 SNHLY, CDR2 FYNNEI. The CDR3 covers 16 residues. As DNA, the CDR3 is TGTGCCAGCAGTCAACCCGAGCAGGGGAGGAGAAACATTCAGTACTTC. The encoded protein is CASSQPEQGRRNIQYF.

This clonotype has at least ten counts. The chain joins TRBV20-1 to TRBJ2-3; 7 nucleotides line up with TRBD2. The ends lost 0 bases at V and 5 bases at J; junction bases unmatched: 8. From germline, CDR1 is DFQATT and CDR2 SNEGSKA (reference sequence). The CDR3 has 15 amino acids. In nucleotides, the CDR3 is TGCAGTGCTAGAGATTCGGCGGGGGTGGGAGATACGCAGTATTTT. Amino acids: CSARDSAGVGDTQYF.

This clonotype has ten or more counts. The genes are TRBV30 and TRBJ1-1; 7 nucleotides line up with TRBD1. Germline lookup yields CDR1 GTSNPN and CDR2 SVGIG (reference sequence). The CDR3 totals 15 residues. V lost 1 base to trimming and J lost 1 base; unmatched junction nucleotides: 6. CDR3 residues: CAWSEKGTENTEAFF. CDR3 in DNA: TGTGCCTGGAGTGAAAAGGGGACAGAGAACACTGAAGCTTTCTTT. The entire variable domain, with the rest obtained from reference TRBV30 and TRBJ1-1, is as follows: SQTIHQWPATLVQPVGSPLSLECTVEGTSNPNLYWYRQAAGRGLQLLFYSVGIGQISSEVPQNLSASRPQDRQFILSSKKLLLSDSGFYLCAWSEKGTENTEAFFGQGTRLTVV.

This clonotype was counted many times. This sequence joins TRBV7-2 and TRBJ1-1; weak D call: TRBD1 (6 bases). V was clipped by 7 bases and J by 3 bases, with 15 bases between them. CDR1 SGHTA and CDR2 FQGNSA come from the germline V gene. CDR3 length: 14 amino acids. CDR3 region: CASMQQGGDTEAFF. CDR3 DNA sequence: TGTGCCAGCATGCAACAGGGCGGGGACACTGAAGCTTTCTTT.

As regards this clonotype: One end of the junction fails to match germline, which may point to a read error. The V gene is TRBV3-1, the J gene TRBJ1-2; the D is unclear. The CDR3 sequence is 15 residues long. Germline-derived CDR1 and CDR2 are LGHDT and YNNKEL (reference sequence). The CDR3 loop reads CASSQDYELNYGYTF. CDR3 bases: TGCGCCAGCAGCCAAGATTATGAGTTAAACTATGGCTACACCTTC.

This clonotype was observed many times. This CDR3 is CASSLGALSEQYF. In DNA, the CDR3 is TGTGCCAGCAGTTTAGGGGCCCTAAGCGAGCAGTACTTC. This chain joins TRBV27 and TRBJ2-7, with a weak D call TRBD1 (5 bases). The CDR3 totals 13 residues. V shed 2 bases and J shed 6 bases, with 11 bases lying between them. The V gene's germline CDR1 is MNHEY and CDR2 SMNVEV (reference sequence).

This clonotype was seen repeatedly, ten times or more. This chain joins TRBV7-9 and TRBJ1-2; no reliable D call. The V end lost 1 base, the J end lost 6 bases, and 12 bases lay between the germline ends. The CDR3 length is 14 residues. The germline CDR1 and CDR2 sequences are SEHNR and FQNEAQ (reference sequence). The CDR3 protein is CASSLGLSSDGYTF. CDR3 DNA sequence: TGTGCCAGCAGCTTAGGGCTGAGCTCGGATGGCTACACCTTC. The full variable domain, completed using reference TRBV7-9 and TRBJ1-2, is DTGVSQNPRHKITKRGQNVTFRCDPISEHNRLYWYRQTLGQGPEFLTYFQNEAQLEKSRLLSDRFSAERPKGSFSTLEIQRTEQGDSAMYLCASSLGLSSDGYTFGSGTRLTVV.

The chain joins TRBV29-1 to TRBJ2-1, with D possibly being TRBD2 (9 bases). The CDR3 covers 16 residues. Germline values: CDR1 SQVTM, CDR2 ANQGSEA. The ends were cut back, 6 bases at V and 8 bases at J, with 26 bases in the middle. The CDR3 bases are TGCAGCGTCTGTTTGATCGGGACTAGCAGGGGGCATGAGCAGTTCTTC. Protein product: CSVCLIGTSRGHEQFF.

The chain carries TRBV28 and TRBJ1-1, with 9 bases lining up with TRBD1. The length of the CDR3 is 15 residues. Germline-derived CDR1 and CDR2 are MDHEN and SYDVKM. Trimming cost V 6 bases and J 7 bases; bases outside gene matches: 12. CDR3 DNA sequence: TGTGCCAGCAGCCCCCCCGACAGGGGGGGAGGTGAAGCTTTCTTT. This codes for CASSPPDRGGGEAFF. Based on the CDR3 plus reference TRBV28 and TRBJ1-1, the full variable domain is DVKVTQSSRYLVKRTGEKVFLECVQDMDHENMFWYRQDPGLGLRLIYFSYDVKMKEKGDIPEGYSVSREKKERFSLILESASTNQTSMYLCASSPPDRGGGEAFFGQGTRLTVV.

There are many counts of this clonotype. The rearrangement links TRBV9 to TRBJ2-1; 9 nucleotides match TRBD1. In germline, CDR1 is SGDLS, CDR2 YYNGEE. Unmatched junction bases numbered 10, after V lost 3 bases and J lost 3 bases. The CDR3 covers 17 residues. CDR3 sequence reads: CASSAGTGIGFYNEQFF. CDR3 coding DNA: TGTGCCAGCAGCGCCGGGACAGGGATCGGGTTCTACAATGAGCAGTTCTTC.

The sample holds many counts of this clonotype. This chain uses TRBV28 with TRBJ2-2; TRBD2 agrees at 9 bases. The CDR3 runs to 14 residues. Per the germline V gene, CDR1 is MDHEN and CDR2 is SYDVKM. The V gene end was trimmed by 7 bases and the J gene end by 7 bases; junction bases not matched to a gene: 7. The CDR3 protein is CASMAGGSVGELFF. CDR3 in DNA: TGTGCCAGCATGGCGGGGGGGTCTGTCGGGGAGCTGTTTTTT.

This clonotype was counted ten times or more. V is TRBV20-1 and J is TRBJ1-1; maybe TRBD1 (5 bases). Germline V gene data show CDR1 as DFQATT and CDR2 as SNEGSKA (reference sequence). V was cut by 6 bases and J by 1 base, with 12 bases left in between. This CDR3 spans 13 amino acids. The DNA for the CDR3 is TGCAGTGCAGGGGACCCACAGAACACTGAAGCTTTCTTT. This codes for CSAGDPQNTEAFF.

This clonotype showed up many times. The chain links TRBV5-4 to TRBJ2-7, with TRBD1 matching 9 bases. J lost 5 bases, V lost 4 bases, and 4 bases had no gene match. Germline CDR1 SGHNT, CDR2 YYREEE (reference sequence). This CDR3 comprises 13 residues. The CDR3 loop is CASSDRGTNEQYF. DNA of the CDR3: TGTGCCAGCAGCGACAGGGGGACCAACGAGCAGTACTTC.

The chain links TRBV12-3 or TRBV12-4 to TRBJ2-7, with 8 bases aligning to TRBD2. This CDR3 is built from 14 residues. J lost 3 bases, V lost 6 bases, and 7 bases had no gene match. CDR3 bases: TGTGCCAGCAGCCCAGGGCGGGGGGACTACGAGCAGTACTTC. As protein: CASSPGRGDYEQYF.

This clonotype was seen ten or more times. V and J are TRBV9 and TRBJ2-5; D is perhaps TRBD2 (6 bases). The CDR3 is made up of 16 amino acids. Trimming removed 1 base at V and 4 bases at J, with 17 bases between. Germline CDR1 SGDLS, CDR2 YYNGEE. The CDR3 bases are TGTGCCAGCAGCGTAACGGCCGGGAGACCGGGAGAGACCCAGTACTTC. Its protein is CASSVTAGRPGETQYF.

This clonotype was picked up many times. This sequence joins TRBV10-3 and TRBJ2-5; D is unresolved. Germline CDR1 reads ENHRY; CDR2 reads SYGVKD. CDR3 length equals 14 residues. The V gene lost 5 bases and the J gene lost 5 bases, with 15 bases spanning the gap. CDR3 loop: CAISNQNTIETQYF. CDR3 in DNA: TGTGCCATCAGTAACCAGAACACAATCGAGACCCAGTACTTC.

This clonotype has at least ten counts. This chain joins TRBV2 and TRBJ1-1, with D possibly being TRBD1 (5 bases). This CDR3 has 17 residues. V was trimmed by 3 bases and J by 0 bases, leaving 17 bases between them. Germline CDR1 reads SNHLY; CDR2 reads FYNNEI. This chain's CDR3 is CASSDAVGAGLNTEAFF. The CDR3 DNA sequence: TGTGCCAGCAGTGATGCGGTTGGGGCGGGATTGAACACTGAAGCTTTCTTT.

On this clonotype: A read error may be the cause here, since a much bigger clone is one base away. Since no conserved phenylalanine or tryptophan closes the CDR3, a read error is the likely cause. The CDR3 DNA reads as TGTGCCAGCAGGCCGACAGGCTTACAGCCCCAGCATTCT. It yields the protein CASRPTGLQPQHS. This chain joins TRBV2 and TRBJ1-5; D may be TRBD1 (6 bases). This CDR3 is 13 amino acids long. With 6 bases removed from V and 7 bases from J, the gap between germline ends came to 13 bases. CDR1 and CDR2 from the germline V gene are SNHLY and FYNNEI.

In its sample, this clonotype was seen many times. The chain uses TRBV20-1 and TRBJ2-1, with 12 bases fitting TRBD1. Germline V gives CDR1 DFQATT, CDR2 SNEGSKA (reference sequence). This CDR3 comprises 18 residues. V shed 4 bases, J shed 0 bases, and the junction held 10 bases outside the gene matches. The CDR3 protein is CSAMSGQGAFISYNEQFF. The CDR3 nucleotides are TGCAGTGCTATGTCGGGACAGGGGGCGTTCATCTCCTACAATGAGCAGTTCTTC.

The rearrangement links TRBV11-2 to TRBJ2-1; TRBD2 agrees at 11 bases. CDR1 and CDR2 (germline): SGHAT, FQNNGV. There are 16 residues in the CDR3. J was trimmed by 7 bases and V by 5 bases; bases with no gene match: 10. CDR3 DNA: TGTGCCAGCAGCCCTGGGACTAGCGGAGTACCGAATGAGCAGTTCTTC. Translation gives CASSPGTSGVPNEQFF.